This is a list of T cell receptor beta chains from one sample in a study of metastatic and nonmetastatic thyroid tumors. TCRdb used MiXCR to call clones anew from the PCR reads. The sample lists about 40,000 clones, 15% to 20% occurring once. Input material: blood. The source of these receptors is a female donor with papillary thyroid cancer or a benign thyroid nodule (not recorded which). Some clones in this sample may be carry-over from other donors' samples. Each CDR3 is given with its conserved first and last residue. The order of the fields is J gene, V gene, CDR3 protein.

>TRBJ2-7|TRBV4-1
CASSQGLARGYEQYF
>TRBJ2-1|TRBV2
CASSVGSGDEQFF
>TRBJ2-7|TRBV18
CASSPLGLAGGNEQYF
>TRBJ2-3|TRBV6-4
CASSDSPGSTDTQYF
>TRBJ2-7|TRBV29-1
CSARRQGATYEQYF
>TRBJ1-2|TRBV5-8
CASSFTPNYGYTF
>TRBJ2-7|TRBV6-1
CASSVYRGYEHYF
>TRBJ2-7|TRBV10-3
CAISARSTGFYEQYF
>TRBJ1-4|TRBV5-1
CASSLTGESTNEKLFF
>TRBJ1-1|TRBV4-2
CASSPDLRGRTEAFF
>TRBJ2-7|TRBV7-8
CASSLRGQTVPYEQYF
>TRBJ1-1|TRBV5-6
CASSLTVNTEAFF
>TRBJ2-7|TRBV10-2
CASSERRIPEQYF
>TRBJ2-1|TRBV9
CASSVPGTSGRVDEQFF
>TRBJ2-2|TRBV28
CATRRTNDRGAVF
>TRBJ2-5|TRBV27
CASPLNTHRRKTQYF
>TRBJ1-5|TRBV2
CASSDPRGQGQPQHF
>TRBJ2-3|TRBV6-1
CASRGRSTDTQYF
>TRBJ1-3|TRBV9
CASSVGDGAAGNTIYF
>TRBJ2-2|TRBV20-1
CSGQGDGELFF
>TRBJ2-3|TRBV6-1
CAGSRSRVWTDTQYF
>TRBJ1-1|TRBV19
CASSSTGGRVGTEAFF
>TRBJ1-5|TRBV4-1
CASSQVFGYNQPQHF
>TRBJ2-3|TRBV5-4
CASSWGTGGGADTQYF
>TRBJ2-2|TRBV11-1
CASSFREIHGGELFF
>TRBJ2-1|TRBV7-6
CASSLIFASSYNEQFF
>TRBJ2-7|TRBV18
CASSPRGSSRSYEQYF
>TRBJ1-4|TRBV6-1
CASSDGWAEKLFF
>TRBJ2-1|TRBV19
CSSSIWTGTSGGNEQFF
>TRBJ2-4|TRBV30
CAWSGGGGPYLTKNIQYF
>TRBJ1-6|TRBV7-2
CASSLPSSPLHF
>TRBJ1-5|TRBV7-6
CASSLQGWDQPQHF
>TRBJ2-3|TRBV6-1
CASSAGGYYRTDTQYF
>TRBJ2-2|TRBV6-6
CASSYSPGGGELFF
>TRBJ2-1|TRBV20-1
CSARDRRYVNEQFF
>TRBJ2-7|TRBV12-3/TRBV12-4
CASRPPRGHEQYF
>TRBJ2-1|TRBV5-5
CASSLQGSYNEQFF
>TRBJ1-5|TRBV2
CASSGSSSSNQPQHF
>TRBJ1-4|TRBV18
CASSQAGHSNEKLFF
>TRBJ2-3|TRBV20-1
CSAREVLGGHADTQYF
>TRBJ1-2|TRBV15
CATSRDDRPYGYTF
>TRBJ1-3|TRBV5-5
CASSLEGTAGNTIYF
>TRBJ2-1|TRBV20-1
CSATLLLAVEYNEQFF
>TRBJ1-4|TRBV9
CASSASFNEKLFF
>TRBJ1-2|TRBV11-2
CASSLGAVDFYGYTF